This T cell receptor (beta chain) is drawn from a study of PD-L1 blockade in urothelial cancer. Study background: Timepoints chosen for blood analysis were 3 weeks (second dose) and 6 weeks after treatment start.

The germline V and J ends were trimmed by 1 base and 1 base, with 14 bases remaining between them. The CDR3 is 16 amino acids. Germline V gene lookup returns CDR1 MDHEN and CDR2 SYDVKM. Measured with immunoSEQ multiplex PCR; TCRdb has only the in-frame clones, and not every one. Among 130,000 or so clones listed, approximately 84% were seen once. Time point given: pretreatment peripheral blood. V usage is TRBV28 and J usage is TRBJ2-7, with D possibly matching TRBD1 (6 bases). This clonotype originated in a middle-aged man with urothelial cancer. The material sequenced was PBMCs, taken around atezolizumab (anti-PD-L1) treatment. The DNA for the CDR3 is TGTGCCAGCAGTTTATTAATGGGGGCGCGTTCCTACGAGCAGTACTTC. Protein sequence: CASSLLMGARSYEQYF.